One sample yielded the 32 T cell receptor beta chains listed below, sequenced in a study of cytomegalovirus exposure and HLA in healthy donors. PCR primers comprised 60 Vbeta and 13 Jbeta primers. TCRdb keeps only in-frame clones here, not all; method: immunoSEQ multiplex PCR. The sample records about 180,000 clones, just over 75% being singletons. The sequencing input was PBMCs. The receptors were gathered from a man in his late teens or twenties in good health and CMV-seronegative.

The chain joins TRBV21-1 to TRBJ1-5; the D call TRBD1 from the table was never checked on the DNA. TRBV21-1 is a recognized pseudogene. The CDR3 sequence is 13 residues long. In nucleotides, the CDR3 is TGTGCCAGCAGGGGCAGGGCGGACCAGCCCCAGCATTTT. Residues: CASRGRADQPQHF.

The chain joins TRBV7-9 to TRBJ1-1; D not resolved. Germline V gene sequence: CDR1 SEHNR, CDR2 FQNEAQ (reference sequence). The CDR3 spans 12 residues. Trimming shortened V by 5 bases and J by 5 bases, and 9 bases separated the two germline ends. CDR3 bases: TGTGCCAGCAGCCGCCGGGATACTGAAGCTTTCTTT. It yields the protein CASSRRDTEAFF.

This clone was seen only once. The chain joins TRBV27 to TRBJ2-1; 12 bases are a match to TRBD2. Germline lookup yields CDR1 MNHEY and CDR2 SMNVEV (reference sequence). With 5 bases clipped from V and 3 bases from J, the junction kept 14 bases outside the gene matches. This CDR3 region has 19 residues. The CDR3 reads CASSPRPRLAGVFYNEQFF. In DNA, the CDR3 is TGTGCCAGCAGTCCCCGACCTCGACTAGCGGGAGTGTTCTACAATGAGCAGTTCTTC.

This clone occurred once. J is TRBJ2-3 and V is TRBV6-5; 12 bases line up with TRBD2. Per the germline V gene, CDR1 is MNHEY and CDR2 is SVGAGI. CDR3 length: 15 amino acids. V trimming: 4 bases; J trimming: 5 bases; junction bases outside the gene matches: 4. CDR3 coding DNA: TGTGCCAGCAGTTTAGGACTAGCGGGGATAGATACGCAGTATTTT. This sequence encodes CASSLGLAGIDTQYF.

The chain recombines TRBV7-9 with TRBJ2-3; TRBD2 matches at 8 bases. The V and J ends lost 5 bases and 2 bases, in that order; junction bases with no gene match: 9. Germline CDR1 is SEHNR and CDR2 is FQNEAQ (reference sequence). The CDR3 contains 16 residues. CDR3 coding DNA: TGTGCCAGCAGCCGAACACTAGCGGTAAACACAGATACGCAGTATTTT. It specifies CASSRTLAVNTDTQYF.

This clone was picked up one time. The chain combines TRBV7-9 with TRBJ2-1, with 7 nucleotides matching TRBD2. The CDR3 runs to 14 residues. Germline V gives CDR1 SEHNR, CDR2 FQNEAQ (reference sequence). J lost 8 bases, V lost 5 bases, and 9 bases had no gene match. The CDR3 loop reads CASSVPTSTDEQFF. CDR3 nucleotides: TGTGCCAGCAGCGTACCGACTAGCACCGATGAGCAGTTCTTC.

This clone occurred a few times. At one boundary the junction diverges from the germline segment, which might be a read error. CDR3 in amino acids: CASREGTSGMASSEQYF. Here the CDR3 DNA reads TGTGCCAGCAGGGAAGGGACTAGCGGGATGGCGTCCTCCGAGCAGTACTTC. The chain has TRBV6-1 and TRBJ2-7; 13 bases are shared with TRBD2. There are 17 residues in the CDR3. From germline, CDR1 is MNHNS and CDR2 SASEGT.

CDR3 protein: CASSPQGGRETQYF. The CDR3 DNA reads TGTGCCAGCAGCCCCCAGGGCGGCCGGGAGACCCAGTACTTC. The V gene is TRBV7-2, the J gene TRBJ2-5; tentative D call: TRBD1 (5 bases). Trimming shortened V by 5 bases and J by 5 bases, and 15 bases separated the two germline ends. Per germline, CDR1 SGHTA and CDR2 FQGNSA. This CDR3 spans 14 amino acids.

The V gene is TRBV25-1, the J gene TRBJ2-5; D unresolved. Germline loops: CDR1 MGHDK, CDR2 SYGVNS. The CDR3 runs 16 residues. Deletions cut 1 base from V and 2 bases from J, with 14 bases between. Here the CDR3 reads CASSEFAPAGQETQYF. CDR3 bases: TGTGCCAGCAGTGAATTTGCCCCCGCCGGGCAAGAGACCCAGTACTTC.

The rearrangement joins TRBV30 to TRBJ2-1; tentative D call: TRBD1 (6 bases). Trimming shortened V by 7 bases and J by 5 bases, and 18 bases separated the two germline ends. Germline values: CDR1 GTSNPN, CDR2 SVGIG (reference sequence). The CDR3 spans 14 residues. Written as DNA, the CDR3 is TGTGCCTACACCAACAGGGAATGGCACAATGAGCAGTTCTTC. Its protein product is CAYTNREWHNEQFF. Together with reference TRBV30 and TRBJ2-1, the CDR3 gives the full variable domain: SQTIHQWPATLVQPVGSPLSLECTVEGTSNPNLYWYRQAAGRGLQLLFYSVGIGQISSEVPQNLSASRPQDRQFILSSKKLLLSDSGFYLCAYTNREWHNEQFFGPGTRLTVL.

The chain combines TRBV4-2 with TRBJ1-4; D remains ambiguous. CDR1 LGHNA and CDR2 YNFKEQ come from the germline V gene. Trimming took 4 bases from V and 8 from J, leaving 14 bases between them. This CDR3 contains 14 residues. The CDR3 coding sequence is TGTGCCAGCAGCCTCGGGATCCAAGGGGAAAAACTGTTTTTT. Amino acids: CASSLGIQGEKLFF.

This clone was seen a handful of times. V usage is TRBV6-1 and J usage is TRBJ2-5; a possible D gene is TRBD2 (5 bases). V lost 2 bases and J 4 bases, leaving 14 bases between the germline ends. Germline-derived CDR1 and CDR2 are MNHNS and SASEGT. CDR3 length equals 15 residues. The CDR3 is CASSETRAAGETQYF. The CDR3 DNA sequence: TGTGCCAGCAGTGAAACTAGAGCGGCTGGAGAGACCCAGTACTTC.

V gene TRBV11-3 combines with J gene TRBJ2-5; no clear D. The CDR3 loop spans 13 amino acids. The germline V gene has CDR1 SGHNT and CDR2 YENEEA. Trimming left V 0 bases short and J 3 bases short, with 5 bases between. CDR3 in amino acids: CASSLDPEETQYF. In DNA form, the CDR3 reads TGTGCCAGCAGCTTAGACCCCGAAGAGACCCAGTACTTC.

V and J are TRBV5-4 and TRBJ2-1; the match to TRBD2 covers 8 bases. Looked up from germline, CDR1 is SGHNT and CDR2 is YYREEE (reference sequence). The CDR3 has 15 residues. The junction had 10 bases not matched to a gene; V was cut back by 6 bases and J by 5 bases. Here the CDR3 DNA reads TGTGCCAGCACGGGTAGCGGGATACTCCACAATGAGCAGTTCTTC. Its protein product is CASTGSGILHNEQFF.

The chain joins TRBV5-1 to TRBJ2-6; TRBD1 matches 7 bases. The CDR3 is 17 amino acids. The germline V gene encodes CDR1 SGHRS and CDR2 YFSETQ. V shed 4 bases and J 0 bases; nucleotides not matched to a gene: 7. CDR3 nucleotides: TGCGCCAGCAGCGTACAGGGGCCCAGCTCTGGGGCCAACGTCCTGACTTTC. Translated: CASSVQGPSSGANVLTF.

The V call is TRBV25-1, the J call TRBJ2-3, with TRBD2 identical over 11 bases. Germline-derived CDR1 and CDR2 are MGHDK and SYGVNS. V gave up 1 base and J gave up 6 bases; unmatched junction bases: 6. CDR3 length: 16 residues. The CDR3 reads CASSEWLAGGGDTQYF. DNA for the CDR3: TGTGCCAGCAGTGAATGGCTAGCGGGGGGCGGGGATACGCAGTATTTT.

The rearrangement uses TRBV2 and TRBJ2-1; 9 nucleotides agree with TRBD2. Germline lookup yields CDR1 SNHLY and CDR2 FYNNEI. The CDR3 contains 15 residues. Germline trimming cut 3 bases from V and 2 bases from J; bases unmatched to any gene: 2. CDR3 protein: CASSEGGGAYNEQFF. For the CDR3, the DNA is TGTGCCAGCAGTGAGGGCGGGGGGGCCTACAATGAGCAGTTCTTC.

The chain is built from TRBV12-5 and TRBJ1-1; TRBD1 aligns across 7 bases. The germline CDR1 and CDR2 sequences are LGHNT and FRNRAP. CDR3 length equals 16 residues. V shed 1 base and J 1 base; nucleotides not matched to a gene: 6. The CDR3 sequence is CASGLATTGRNTEAFF. The CDR3 DNA sequence: TGTGCTAGTGGTTTGGCCACGACAGGGCGGAACACTGAAGCTTTCTTT.

This rearrangement joins TRBV9 to TRBJ2-3, with 7 bases that match TRBD2. CDR1 is SGDLS, CDR2 YYNGEE, per germline. The CDR3 extends over 18 amino acids. With V trimmed by 3 bases and J by 2 bases, 15 bases remained unmatched. CDR3 loop: CASSAGWFGLEPTDTQYF. The CDR3 region has the DNA TGTGCCAGCAGCGCGGGGTGGTTTGGACTAGAGCCCACAGATACGCAGTATTTT.

With respect to this clone: At one end, the junction sequence differs from germline, possibly due to a read error. This chain links TRBV7-9 with TRBJ2-1, with TRBD1 matching 8 bases. The germline V gene has CDR1 SEHNR and CDR2 FQNEAQ (reference sequence). CDR3 size: 17 residues. The CDR3 loop reads CSSSLRWTGLVGNEQFF. The CDR3 region has the DNA TGTTCCAGCAGTCTACGATGGACAGGGTTAGTAGGCAATGAGCAGTTCTTC.

The J gene is TRBJ1-1, the V gene TRBV19; D gene ambiguous. Trimming pared 3 bases from V and 1 base from J, leaving 15 bases between. Looked up from germline, CDR1 is LNHDA and CDR2 is SQIVND (reference sequence). This CDR3 has 16 amino acids. CDR3 loop: CASSIGLREGNTEAFF. CDR3 nucleotide sequence: TGTGCCAGTAGTATCGGGTTACGGGAGGGGAACACTGAAGCTTTCTTT.

The rearrangement joins TRBV5-1 to TRBJ1-1, with D possibly matching TRBD1 (5 bases). V lost 5 bases, J lost 1 base, and 12 bases lay in between. This CDR3 has 14 residues. Germline CDR1 is SGHRS and CDR2 is YFSETQ. CDR3 region: CASSMSQGNTEAFF. The CDR3, as DNA: TGCGCCAGCAGTATGAGCCAGGGGAACACTGAAGCTTTCTTT. The complete variable domain, with remaining parts taken from reference TRBV5-1 and TRBJ1-1, reads KAGVTQTPRYLIKTRGQQVTLSCSPISGHRSVSWYQQTPGQGLQFLFEYFSETQRNKGNFPGRFSGRQFSNSRSEMNVSTLELGDSALYLCASSMSQGNTEAFFGQGTRLTVV.

This clone was counted only a few times. The rearrangement uses TRBV5-6 and TRBJ1-5; D uncertain. V was clipped by 2 bases and J by 5 bases, with 14 bases between them. Germline CDR1 SGHDT, CDR2 YYEEEE. The CDR3 covers 15 residues. The CDR3 DNA reads as TGTGCCAGCAGCTTACTATCTAGACCCGATCAGCCCCAGCATTTT. Its translation is CASSLLSRPDQPQHF. The full variable domain, with the rest looked up from reference TRBV5-6 and TRBJ1-5, is DAGVTQSPTHLIKTRGQQVTLRCSPKSGHDTVSWYQQALGQGPQFIFQYYEEEERQRGNFPDRFSGHQFPNYSSELNVNALLLGDSALYLCASSLLSRPDQPQHFGDGTRLSIL.

This chain joins TRBV4-3 and TRBJ2-1, with 8 bases matching TRBD1. V trimming: 0 bases; J trimming: 8 bases; junction bases outside the gene matches: 12. CDR1 and CDR2 (germline): LGHNA, YSLEER. The length of the CDR3 is 17 residues. Here the CDR3 reads CASSQDRRGRGLYEQFF. CDR3 sequence (DNA): TGCGCCAGCAGCCAAGATCGGCGGGGCAGGGGGCTTTATGAGCAGTTCTTC.

The chain links TRBV5-5 to TRBJ2-3; TRBD2 matches 7 bases. CDR1 is SGHKS and CDR2 is YYEKEE in the germline V gene (reference sequence). The CDR3 contains 14 residues. Unmatched junction bases numbered 3, after V lost 2 bases and J lost 3 bases. The CDR3, as DNA: TGTGCCAGCAGCTTTTCTAGCGGAACAGATACGCAGTATTTT. Translating it yields CASSFSSGTDTQYF.

The chain uses TRBV29-1 and TRBJ2-7, with D tentatively TRBD1 (6 bases). V was trimmed by 4 bases and J by 0 bases, leaving 10 bases between them. The CDR3 sequence is 13 residues long. Germline V gene sequence: CDR1 SQVTM, CDR2 ANQGSEA. This CDR3 is CSVAPDSSYEQYF. For the CDR3, the DNA is TGCAGCGTTGCCCCGGACAGCTCCTACGAGCAGTACTTC.

This rearrangement joins TRBV2 to TRBJ1-2; tentative D call: TRBD1 (6 bases). The CDR3 consists of 18 residues. V lost 6 bases, J lost 1 base, and 24 bases lay in between. CDR1 is SNHLY and CDR2 is FYNNEI in the germline V gene. CDR3 region: CASRQGGSQGLFNYGYTF. The CDR3 DNA reads TGTGCCAGCAGGCAGGGAGGGTCCCAGGGGCTTTTTAACTATGGCTACACCTTC.

This chain joins TRBV5-1 and TRBJ2-1; TRBD1 matches at 12 bases. The CDR3 contains 18 residues. V shed 1 base and J 4 bases; nucleotides not matched to a gene: 9. Germline V gene sequence: CDR1 SGHRS, CDR2 YFSETQ. The CDR3 DNA is TGCGCCAGCAGCTTGTTACTAGGGACAGGGGGCACATACAATGAGCAGTTCTTC. This codes for CASSLLLGTGGTYNEQFF.

The chain has TRBV6-5 and TRBJ1-2, with 7 bases that match TRBD1. Losses at the gene ends were 0 bases for V and 3 bases for J; bases not matched to a gene: 7. CDR1 and CDR2 from the germline V gene are MNHEY and SVGAGI. This CDR3 region has 16 residues. The CDR3 spells CASSYSWTGGDYGYTF. CDR3 nucleotide sequence: TGTGCCAGCAGTTACTCGTGGACAGGAGGGGACTATGGCTACACCTTC.

The J gene is TRBJ1-1, the V gene TRBV5-1; the D gene is possibly TRBD1 (5 bases). The V gene's germline CDR1 is SGHRS and CDR2 YFSETQ. Trimming took 6 bases from V and 3 from J, leaving 15 bases between them. CDR3 length: 14 amino acids. CDR3: CASTTGVGHTEAFF. CDR3 in DNA: TGCGCCAGCACCACGGGGGTGGGACACACTGAAGCTTTCTTT. The full variable domain, rest sourced from reference TRBV5-1 and TRBJ1-1, is KAGVTQTPRYLIKTRGQQVTLSCSPISGHRSVSWYQQTPGQGLQFLFEYFSETQRNKGNFPGRFSGRQFSNSRSEMNVSTLELGDSALYLCASTTGVGHTEAFFGQGTRLTVV.

The chain is built from TRBV6-5 and TRBJ1-5; perhaps TRBD1 as D (5 bases). Trimming pared 2 bases from V and 0 bases from J, leaving 8 bases between. The CDR3 consists of 15 residues. Germline V gene sequence: CDR1 MNHEY, CDR2 SVGAGI. This CDR3 reads CASSYGGNSNQPQHF. The DNA for the CDR3 is TGTGCCAGCAGTTACGGGGGGAATAGCAATCAGCCCCAGCATTTT.

The chain couples TRBV7-2 to TRBJ1-2, with 8 bases identical to TRBD1. J gave up 3 bases and V 2 bases, and 14 bases lay outside the gene matches. The CDR3 spans 18 residues. Germline CDR1 SGHTA, CDR2 FQGNSA. Written as DNA, the CDR3 is TGTGCCAGCAGCTTACCCGGGGGTCCAGGGGGCAAGGACTATGGCTACACCTTC. Translated, it gives CASSLPGGPGGKDYGYTF.